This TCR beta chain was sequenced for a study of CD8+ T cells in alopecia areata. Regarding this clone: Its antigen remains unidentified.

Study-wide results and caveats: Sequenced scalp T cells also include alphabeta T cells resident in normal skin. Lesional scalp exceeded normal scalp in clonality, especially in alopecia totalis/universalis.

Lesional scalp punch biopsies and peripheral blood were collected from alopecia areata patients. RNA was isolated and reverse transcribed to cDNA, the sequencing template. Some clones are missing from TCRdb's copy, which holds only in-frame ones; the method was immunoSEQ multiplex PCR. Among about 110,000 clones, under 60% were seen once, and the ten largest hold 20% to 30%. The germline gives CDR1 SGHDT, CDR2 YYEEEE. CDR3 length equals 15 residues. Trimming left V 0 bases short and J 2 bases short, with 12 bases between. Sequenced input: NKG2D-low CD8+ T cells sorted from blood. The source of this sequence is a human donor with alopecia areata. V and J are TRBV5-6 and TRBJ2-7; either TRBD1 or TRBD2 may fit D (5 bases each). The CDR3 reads CASSLAGRGTYEQYF. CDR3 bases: TGTGCCAGCAGCTTGGCGGGGCGTGGAACCTACGAGCAGTACTTC.